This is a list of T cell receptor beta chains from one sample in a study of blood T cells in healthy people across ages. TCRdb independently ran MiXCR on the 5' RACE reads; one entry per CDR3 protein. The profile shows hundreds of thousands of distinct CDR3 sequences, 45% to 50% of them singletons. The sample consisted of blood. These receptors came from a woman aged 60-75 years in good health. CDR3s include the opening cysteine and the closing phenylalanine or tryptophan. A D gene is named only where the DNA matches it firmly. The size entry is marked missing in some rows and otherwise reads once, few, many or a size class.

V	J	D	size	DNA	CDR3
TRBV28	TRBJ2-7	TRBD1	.	TGTGCCAGCAGCCCCCCCCATAGGGGGCTCTACGAGCAGTACTTC	CASSPPHRGLYEQYF
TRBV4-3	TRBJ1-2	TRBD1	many	TGCGCCAGCAGCCAAGATCTGCGACAGGGGGACTATGGCTACACCTTC	CASSQDLRQGDYGYTF
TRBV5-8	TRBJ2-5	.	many	TGTGCCAGCAGCTTAGCGATAGGGGGGGCGCGGCAAGAGACCCAGTACTTC	CASSLAIGGARQETQYF
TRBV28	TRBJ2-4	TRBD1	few	TGTGCCAGCAGTGTGGGACAGGGGAGGGAGCAGTACTTC	CASSVGQGREQYF
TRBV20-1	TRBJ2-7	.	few	TGCAGTGCTGGCGATAACGAGCAGTACTTC	CSAGDNEQYF
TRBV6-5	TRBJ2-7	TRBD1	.	TGTGCCAGCAGTCCAGACAGGGGTAGAGGCGGGCAGTACTTC	CASSPDRGRGGQYF
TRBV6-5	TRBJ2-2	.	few	TGTGCCAGCATTAGGACGGATACCGGGGAGCTGTTTTTT	CASIRTDTGELFF
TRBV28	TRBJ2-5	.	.	TGTGCCAGCAGTCCCTCTGGGTTCCAAGAGACCCAGTACTTC	CASSPSGFQETQYF
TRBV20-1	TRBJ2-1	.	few	TGCAGTGCTAGAGATATGGCGGCCTCCTACAATGAGCAGTTCTTC	CSARDMAASYNEQFF
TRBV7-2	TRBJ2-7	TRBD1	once	TGTGCCAGCAGTTCACAACAGGGGGGCTACGAGCAGTACTTC	CASSSQQGGYEQYF
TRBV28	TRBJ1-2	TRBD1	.	TGTGCCAGCAGTCGGACCGACAGGGGGCCCTATGGCTACACCTTC	CASSRTDRGPYGYTF
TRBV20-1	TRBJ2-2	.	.	TGCAGTGCTAGTAGGGGACTTTACACCGGGGAGCTGTTTTTT	CSASRGLYTGELFF
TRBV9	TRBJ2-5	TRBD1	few	TGTGCCAGCAGCGTAGGAGGACAGGGGGCAGGGGAGACCCAGTACTTC	CASSVGGQGAGETQYF
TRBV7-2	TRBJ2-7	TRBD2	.	TGTGCCAGCAGCTTATTAGCGGGACCCTCCTACGAGCAGTACTTC	CASSLLAGPSYEQYF
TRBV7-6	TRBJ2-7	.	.	TGTGCCAGCAGCCCGGGGAAGGGGGGTCTCTCCTACGAGCAGTACTTC	CASSPGKGGLSYEQYF
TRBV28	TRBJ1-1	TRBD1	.	TGTGCCAGCAGTTTACGCTGGACAGGCACTGAAGCTTTCTTT	CASSLRWTGTEAFF
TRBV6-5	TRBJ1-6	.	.	TGTGCCAGCAGTTCGGCGAGGGGTGTCGAGAATTCACCCCTCCACTTT	CASSSARGVENSPLHF
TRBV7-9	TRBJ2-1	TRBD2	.	TGTGCCAGCAGACGGGGACTAGCGGGTGGTCCCTACAATGAGCAGTTCTTC	CASRRGLAGGPYNEQFF
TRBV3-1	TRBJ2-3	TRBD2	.	TGTACCAGCAGCCAGGCGGGGGACCGCACAGATACGCAGTATTTT	CTSSQAGDRTDTQYF
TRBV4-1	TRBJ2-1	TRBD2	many	TGCGCCAGCAGCCAAGCTTTTGGCGGGGGGGCCGGGAATGAGCAGTTCTTC	CASSQAFGGGAGNEQFF
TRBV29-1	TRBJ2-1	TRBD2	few	TGCAGCGTTGAAGACCCAACTCCTAGCGGGAGTTACAATGAGCAGTTCTTC	CSVEDPTPSGSYNEQFF
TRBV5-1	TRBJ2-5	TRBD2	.	TGCGCCAGCAGCTTGGCCCCGGGAGGGGGAGAGACCCAGTACTTC	CASSLAPGGGETQYF
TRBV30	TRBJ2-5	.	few	TGTGCCTGGAGTAAGGCGGGAAAAGAGACCCAGTACTTC	CAWSKAGKETQYF
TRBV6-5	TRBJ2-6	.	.	TGTGCCAGCAGTTACATCGGCGGAAACTCTGGGGCCAACGTCCTGACTTTC	CASSYIGGNSGANVLTF
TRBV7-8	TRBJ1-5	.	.	TGTGCCAGCAGCTTAGTAGGAGGGGATCTGAGTCAGCCCCAGCATTTT	CASSLVGGDLSQPQHF
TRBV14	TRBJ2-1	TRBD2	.	TGTGCCAGCAGGCGAGGGGAGGGCCTGAATGAGCAGTTCTTC	CASRRGEGLNEQFF
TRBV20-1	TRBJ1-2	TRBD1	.	TGCAGTGCTAGGGGACAGGGGCCGATCTATGGCTACACCTTC	CSARGQGPIYGYTF
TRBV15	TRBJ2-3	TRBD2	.	TGTGCCACCAGCAGTTCAGCGGGAGTAGGTGATACGCAGTATTTT	CATSSSAGVGDTQYF
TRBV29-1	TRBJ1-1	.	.	TGCAGCGTTCGTATCGGTATGAACACTGAAGCTTTCTTT	CSVRIGMNTEAFF
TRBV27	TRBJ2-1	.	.	TGTGCCAGCAGTTTATTGGGGGTTTCGGCCTACAATGAGCAGTTCTTC	CASSLLGVSAYNEQFF
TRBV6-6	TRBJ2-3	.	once	TGTGCCAGCGTGGTAGCCGATACGCAGTATTTT	CASVVADTQYF
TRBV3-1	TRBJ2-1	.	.	TGTGCCAGCAGCCCCCCGTTTGTGAATGAGCAGTTCTTC	CASSPPFVNEQFF